The present T cell receptor beta chain was sequenced within a study of immune characterization of retroperitoneal liposarcoma. This clonotype is labeled as medium-sized (0.01 to 0.1%). The CDR3 runs to 14 residues. In germline, CDR1 is SGHVS, CDR2 FNYEAQ. The junction had 0 bases not matched to a gene; V was cut back by 4 bases and J by 6 bases. From the PCR reads, TCRdb called clonotypes with MiXCR, one entry per CDR3 protein. This sample has fewer than 25,000 distinct CDR3 sequences, with more than 30% found just once. The chain has TRBV7-6 and TRBJ2-1; TRBD2 agrees at 13 bases. This receptor was identified in a male donor with retroperitoneal liposarcoma. Source material: blood. The CDR3 region is CASSWTSGSNEQFF. The CDR3 region has the DNA TGTGCCAGCAGCTGGACTAGCGGGAGCAATGAGCAGTTCTTC. Using reference TRBV7-6 and TRBJ2-1 for the parts outside the CDR3, the full variable domain is GAGVSQSPRYKVTKRGQDVALRCDPISGHVSLYWYRQALGQGPEFLTYFNYEAQQDKSGLPNDRFSAERPEGSISTLTIQRTEQRDSAMYRCASSWTSGSNEQFFGPGTRLTVL.